Shown below are 13 T cell receptor beta chains from a single sample sequenced in a study of T cell repertoires in cytomegalovirus infection. TCRdb ran MiXCR on the reads and lists one entry per CDR3 protein. Of some 180,000 distinct CDR3 sequences listed, 17% are singletons. The source material was CD8+ T cells from PBMCs. These receptors came from a human donor in good health (CMV status not recorded). Some clones in this sample may be carry-over from other donors' samples.

CDR3 sequence reads: CASSLTLAGYNEQFF. Written as DNA, the CDR3 is TGTGCCAGCAGCTTAACACTAGCAGGCTACAATGAGCAGTTCTTC. The rearrangement joins TRBV7-3 to TRBJ2-1; TRBD2 is a possible D gene (6 bases). Germline V gene lookup returns CDR1 SGHTA and CDR2 FQGTGA. The germline V and J ends were trimmed by 0 bases and 3 bases, with 9 bases remaining between them. The CDR3 loop spans 15 amino acids.

This chain connects TRBV6-1 to TRBJ2-3; 7 nucleotides match TRBD2. Germline V lookup: CDR1 MNHNS, CDR2 SASEGT. The CDR3 loop spans 16 amino acids. The V gene end was trimmed by 7 bases and the J gene end by 1 base; junction bases not matched to a gene: 11. The CDR3 coding sequence is TGTGCCAGCAACCCCCCGTGGGCGGGGGGCACAGATACGCAGTATTTT. This translates into CASNPPWAGGTDTQYF.

This chain links TRBV7-9 with TRBJ2-1, with D maybe TRBD2 (5 bases). Trimming removed 5 bases from V and 0 bases from J, with 17 bases in between. The CDR3 totals 17 residues. Per the germline V gene, CDR1 is SEHNR and CDR2 is FQNEAQ (reference sequence). In nucleotides, the CDR3 is TGTGCCAGCAGCACACAGAGAGGGAGAAGCTCCTACAATGAGCAGTTCTTC. It is translated as CASSTQRGRSSYNEQFF.

This clonotype has a count of ten or more. The rearrangement links TRBV28 to TRBJ2-7; D remains unclear. Trimming removed 6 bases at V and 0 bases at J, with 3 bases between. The CDR3 consists of 11 residues. CDR1 is MDHEN and CDR2 is SYDVKM in the germline V gene. The CDR3 coding sequence is TGTGCCAGCAGCTTCTCCTACGAGCAGTACTTC. It encodes CASSFSYEQYF.

This clonotype was recorded many times. The rearrangement uses TRBV6-5 and TRBJ2-7; tentative D call: TRBD1 (6 bases). The CDR3 has 14 amino acids. Germline V gene data show CDR1 as MNHEY and CDR2 as SVGAGI. V lost 1 base and J 2 bases, leaving 9 bases between the germline ends. CDR3 sequence reads: CASSYFGQTYEQYF. CDR3 in DNA: TGTGCCAGCAGTTACTTCGGACAGACCTACGAGCAGTACTTC.

This chain joins TRBV25-1 and TRBJ1-6, with unresolved D. Per the germline V gene, CDR1 is MGHDK and CDR2 is SYGVNS. This CDR3 is built from 19 residues. Trimming pared 3 bases from V and 0 bases from J, leaving 18 bases between. CDR3 in amino acids: CASSDARRTESSYNSPLHF. The CDR3, as DNA: TGTGCCAGCAGTGACGCCCGTCGGACCGAGAGCTCCTATAATTCACCCCTCCACTTT. Supplemented by reference TRBV25-1 and TRBJ1-6, the full variable domain reads EADIYQTPRYLVIGTGKKITLECSQTMGHDKMYWYQQDPGMELHLIHYSYGVNSTEKGDLSSESTVSRIRTEHFPLTLESARPSHTSQYLCASSDARRTESSYNSPLHFGNGTRLTVT.

The V call is TRBV10-3, the J call TRBJ2-7; the match to TRBD2 covers 9 bases. The CDR3 loop spans 15 amino acids. Unmatched junction bases numbered 6, after V lost 6 bases and J lost 0 bases. The germline V gene encodes CDR1 ENHRY and CDR2 SYGVKD. CDR3 DNA: TGTGCCATCAGGGGGACTAGCCGGAACTCCTACGAGCAGTACTTC. Translation: CAIRGTSRNSYEQYF.

The rearrangement joins TRBV4-1 to TRBJ2-7; maybe TRBD2 (5 bases). The germline V and J ends were trimmed by 1 base and 0 bases, with 10 bases remaining between them. The CDR3 length is 15 residues. Germline CDR1 is MGHRA and CDR2 is YSYEKL. CDR3 sequence reads: CASSQGGVSSYEQYF. The DNA of the CDR3 is TGCGCCAGCAGCCAAGGGGGAGTCTCCTCCTACGAGCAGTACTTC.

The J gene is TRBJ1-4, the V gene TRBV6-1; the match to TRBD1 covers 8 bases. Germline loops: CDR1 MNHNS, CDR2 SASEGT. This CDR3 region has 14 residues. The J segment lost 8 bases and the V segment lost 4 bases, leaving 6 bases of the junction unmatched. CDR3 in amino acids: CASSGRQGREKLFF. CDR3 bases: TGTGCCAGCAGTGGAAGACAGGGGCGGGAAAAACTGTTTTTT.

V is TRBV7-2 and J is TRBJ2-2, with no clear D. The germline CDR1 and CDR2 sequences are SGHTA and FQGNSA. CDR3 length: 13 amino acids. Deletions cut 2 bases from V and 3 bases from J, with 4 bases between. DNA of the CDR3: TGTGCCAGCAGCTTACTTTACACCGGGGAGCTGTTTTTT. It encodes CASSLLYTGELFF.

This clonotype was seen a few times. CDR3 sequence: CASSFWDYSYEQYF. DNA for the CDR3: TGTGCCAGCAGTTTTTGGGACTACTCCTACGAGCAGTACTTC. The rearrangement joins TRBV12-3 or TRBV12-4 to TRBJ2-7, with TRBD2 identical over 7 bases. CDR3 length: 14 amino acids. After removal of 3 bases from V and 0 bases from J, the junction contained 2 bases not matched to a gene.

This clonotype was observed a handful of times. This chain connects TRBV20-1 to TRBJ2-7, with D possibly TRBD1 on 6 matching bases. CDR3 length: 13 residues. In germline, CDR1 is DFQATT, CDR2 SNEGSKA (reference sequence). V was trimmed by 8 bases and J by 3 bases, leaving 17 bases between them. CDR3 sequence (DNA): TGCAGTACTGGGGCAGGGGAATACTACGAGCAGTACTTC. Protein sequence: CSTGAGEYYEQYF.

The chain carries TRBV7-2 and TRBJ2-1, with 12 bases that match TRBD2. CDR1 is SGHTA and CDR2 is FQGNSA in the germline V gene. V trimming: 2 bases; J trimming: 6 bases; junction bases outside the gene matches: 8. This CDR3 has 17 residues. In nucleotides, the CDR3 is TGTGCCAGCAGCTTAACGGCACTAGCGGGGGGAATCAATGAGCAGTTCTTC. This translates into CASSLTALAGGINEQFF.